This T cell receptor (beta chain) was identified during a study of siplizumab effects on memory and regulatory T cells. Some 10^5 TCR templates were measured in each sample. The table came from immunoSEQ multiplex PCR; TCRdb's copy has only in-frame clones and leaves some out. The table has about 97,000 clones, more than 85% seen once. The receptor's source is a human donor in good health. What was sequenced was CD4+ T cells sorted from blood.

CDR3 loop: CASSLSGDTYNEQFF. The CDR3 nucleotides read TGTGCCAGCAGCTTAAGCGGAGACACCTACAATGAGCAGTTCTTC. The rearrangement links TRBV7-2 to TRBJ2-1; a weak D match, TRBD2 (5 bases). V shed 2 bases and J shed 2 bases, with 10 bases lying between them. This CDR3 spans 15 amino acids. Germline CDR1 and CDR2: SGHTA and FQGNSA.